The 9 T cell receptor beta chains in this list originate from one sample, sequenced in a study of cytomegalovirus exposure and HLA in healthy donors. Sequenced by immunoSEQ multiplex PCR; TCRdb stores in-frame clones only, minus some. The table records tens of thousands of clones, 85% to 95% of them present only once. Sequencing input: PBMCs. Receptors originate from a woman aged 18-29 years in good health and CMV-seropositive.

As concerns this clone: Additional DNA sequences in this sample encode the identical CDR3. The V gene is TRBV4-3, the J gene TRBJ2-7; maybe TRBD1 (5 bases). The V gene's germline CDR1 is LGHNA and CDR2 YSLEER. The CDR3 extends over 17 amino acids. V lost 6 bases and J 0 bases, leaving 21 bases between the germline ends. The CDR3 DNA reads as TGCGCCAGCAGTCAATCATCAGGGTCCGTAGCCTCCTACGAGCAGTACTTC. This codes for CASSQSSGSVASYEQYF.

This sequence joins TRBV5-4 and TRBJ2-5; 7 bases line up with TRBD1. CDR1 is SGHNT and CDR2 is YYREEE in the germline V gene (reference sequence). The CDR3 spans 12 residues. Trimming took 7 bases from V and 1 from J; bases not matched to a gene: 1. This CDR3 reads CASGDSQETQYF. DNA of the CDR3: TGTGCCAGCGGGGACAGCCAAGAGACCCAGTACTTC.

The V call is TRBV4-2, the J call TRBJ1-2; D not certain. Germline CDR1 is LGHNA and CDR2 is YNFKEQ. The CDR3 runs 13 residues. Trimming cost V 1 base and J 8 bases, with 11 bases left between them. The CDR3 spells CASSQARDRGYTF. The CDR3, as DNA: TGTGCCAGCAGCCAAGCGCGCGATCGGGGCTACACCTTC.

This chain links TRBV4-1 with TRBJ2-7; the match to TRBD1 covers 7 bases. The CDR3 covers 14 residues. V was clipped by 6 bases and J by 3 bases; unmatched bases: 8. Germline V gene data show CDR1 as MGHRA and CDR2 as YSYEKL. CDR3 in amino acids: CASSPYRGNYEQYF. DNA for the CDR3: TGCGCCAGCAGTCCATACAGGGGTAACTACGAGCAGTACTTC.

This chain joins TRBV18 and TRBJ2-1; tentative D call: TRBD2 (7 bases). This CDR3 spans 14 amino acids. Trimming removed 1 base at V and 9 bases at J, with 13 bases between. Germline CDR1 and CDR2: KGHSH and LQKENI. The CDR3 sequence is CASSPLQGGGEQFF. The CDR3 DNA reads TGTGCCAGCTCACCACTCCAGGGAGGGGGTGAGCAGTTCTTC.

This chain connects TRBV13 to TRBJ2-6; D is perhaps TRBD1 (5 bases). V was trimmed by 4 bases and J by 4 bases, leaving 11 bases between them. The CDR3 covers 15 residues. In germline, CDR1 is PRHDT, CDR2 FYEKMQ (reference sequence). The DNA for the CDR3 is TGTGCCAGCAGCTCCAGGGTTGACGGGGCCAACGTCCTGACTTTC. It codes for CASSSRVDGANVLTF. Drawing the rest from reference TRBV13 and TRBJ2-6, the complete variable domain is AAGVIQSPRHLIKEKRETATLKCYPIPRHDTVYWYQQGPGQDPQFLISFYEKMQSDKGSIPDRFSAQQFSDYHSELNMSSLELGDSALYFCASSSRVDGANVLTFGAGSRLTVL.

This chain uses TRBV6-5 with TRBJ1-1; the D gene is possibly TRBD1 (6 bases). CDR3 size: 12 residues. Per the germline V gene, CDR1 is MNHEY and CDR2 is SVGAGI. Trimming removed 8 bases at V and 7 bases at J, with 14 bases between. CDR3 loop: CASSRKQGEAFF. In DNA, the CDR3 is TGTGCCAGCTCCCGAAAACAGGGTGAAGCTTTCTTT.

This rearrangement joins TRBV6-5 to TRBJ2-1, with 7 positions matching TRBD2. CDR3 length equals 16 residues. From germline, CDR1 is MNHEY and CDR2 SVGAGI. Trimming took 0 bases from V and 5 from J; bases not matched to a gene: 7. CDR3 sequence (DNA): TGTGCCAGCAGTTACTCGCCCACTAGCGTCCACAATGAGCAGTTCTTC. It is translated as CASSYSPTSVHNEQFF.

The rearrangement links TRBV2 to TRBJ1-2, with TRBD1 matching 8 bases. Looked up from germline, CDR1 is SNHLY and CDR2 is FYNNEI. CDR3 length: 14 residues. With V trimmed by 6 bases and J by 2 bases, 5 bases remained unmatched. The CDR3 region is CASSPNRGNYGYTF. The CDR3 DNA sequence: TGTGCCAGCAGCCCTAACAGGGGGAACTATGGCTACACCTTC.